A selection of T cell receptor beta chains follows, all from one sample in a study of blood T cell repertoires in COVID-19. Clones were read by immunoSEQ multiplex PCR, and TCRdb kept only the in-frame ones, dropping some. The repertoire holds 140,000 to 150,000 clones, approximately 86% seen once, with less than 0.95% in the top ten. Sample: peripheral blood. These receptors originate from a woman aged 45-65 years with acute or convalescent COVID-19. Each CDR3 is given with its conserved first and last residue. A D gene is named only where the DNA matches it firmly. Not every row has a clone size; where given, it reads once, few, many or a size class.

cdr3_length clone_size j_call d_call v_call cdr3_aa cdr3_nt
12 many TRBJ1-2 TRBD1 TRBV25-1 CASSGQGISYTF TGTGCCAGCAGTGGACAGGGAATCAGCTACACCTTC
16 - TRBJ2-3 - TRBV18 CASSPLQGPWSDTQYF TGTGCCAGCTCACCGCTCCAGGGGCCTTGGTCAGATACGCAGTATTTT
16 few TRBJ1-5 TRBD1 TRBV4-1 CASSQATGTGFQPQHF TGCGCCAGCAGCCAAGCAACCGGGACAGGGTTTCAGCCCCAGCATTTT
15 - TRBJ1-4 - TRBV6-5 CASTLARSSNEKLFF TGTGCCAGCACGCTGGCCAGATCATCTAATGAAAAACTGTTTTTT
13 - TRBJ1-2 - TRBV27 CASSFTANYGYTF TGTGCCAGCAGTTTTACAGCTAACTATGGCTACACCTTC
14 many TRBJ1-5 - TRBV5-4 CASSLEPSNQPQHF TGTGCCAGCAGCTTGGAGCCAAGCAATCAGCCCCAGCATTTT
15 once TRBJ1-2 - TRBV9 CASSVSGLINYGYTF TGTGCCAGCAGCGTATCGGGGTTAATAAACTATGGCTACACCTTC
12 - TRBJ1-2 - TRBV5-8 CASSLPGGGYTF TGTGCCAGCAGCTTACCGGGTGGTGGCTACACCTTC
21 - TRBJ2-7 - TRBV28 CASRQSFFGYSRKKTSYEQYF TGTGCCAGCAGACAGTCCTTCTTTGGCTACTCTCGAAAAAAAACCTCCTACGAGCAGTACTTC
15 - TRBJ1-2 - TRBV5-6 CASSLVPGRNYGYTF TGTGCCAGCAGCTTAGTCCCTGGCAGAAACTATGGCTACACCTTC
14 - TRBJ1-2 - TRBV10-2 CASSVNTRGYGYTF TGCGCCAGCAGTGTTAACACAAGGGGCTATGGCTACACCTTC
15 - TRBJ2-3 TRBD2 TRBV5-1 CASSPATSVADTQYF TGCGCCAGCAGCCCAGCGACTAGCGTGGCAGATACGCAGTATTTT
15 - TRBJ1-3 TRBD1 TRBV7-9 CASSLAQGAGNTIYF TGTGCCAGCAGCTTAGCCCAGGGGGCTGGAAACACCATATATTTT
16 - TRBJ1-4 TRBD1 TRBV4-1 CASSPDKGASGEKLFF TGCGCCAGCAGCCCCGACAAGGGGGCTTCAGGTGAAAAACTGTTTTTT
18 - TRBJ2-1 TRBD2 TRBV29-1 CSVEGTWTSAYRTNEQFF TGCAGCGTTGAAGGAACCTGGACTAGCGCATACCGAACGAATGAGCAGTTCTTC
11 - TRBJ2-1 - TRBV6-5 CASRKGDEQFF TGTGCCAGCAGGAAGGGGGATGAGCAGTTCTTC
13 - TRBJ1-2 - TRBV27 CASSLFAGNGYTF TGTGCCAGCAGTTTATTCGCAGGGAATGGCTACACCTTC
14 - TRBJ2-1 TRBD2 TRBV7-3 CASSTGTSGNEQFF TGTGCCAGCAGCACCGGGACTAGCGGCAATGAGCAGTTCTTC
14 - TRBJ1-2 - TRBV6-5 CASRISGAAYGYTF TGTGCCAGCAGAATCTCAGGGGCAGCCTATGGCTACACCTTC
12 - TRBJ1-4 - TRBV11-2 CASSLVREKLFF TGTGCCAGCAGCTTAGTTCGTGAAAAACTGTTTTTT
12 - TRBJ2-1 - TRBV24-1 CATTGGRNEQFF TGTGCCACCACAGGGGGGCGAAATGAGCAGTTCTTC
16 - TRBJ2-6 TRBD1 TRBV5-4 CASSTNRGRGANVLTF TGTGCCAGCAGCACAAACAGGGGGCGCGGGGCCAACGTCCTGACTTTC
15 - TRBJ2-5 TRBD2 TRBV9 CASSGGGGSQETQYF TGTGCCAGCAGCGGGGGCGGGGGGTCCCAAGAGACCCAGTACTTC
15 many TRBJ2-7 TRBD1 TRBV9 CASSVAPGTGREQYF TGTGCCAGCAGCGTAGCCCCGGGGACAGGACGGGAGCAGTACTTC
13 - TRBJ1-2 - TRBV15 CATSREELYGYTF TGTGCCACCAGCAGAGAGGAGTTGTATGGCTACACCTTC
15 - TRBJ2-2 - TRBV6-5 CASWRRTGDAGELFF TGTGCCAGCTGGAGGAGGACGGGGGACGCCGGGGAGCTGTTTTTT
14 once TRBJ2-2 TRBD2 TRBV19 CATNSGGGTGELFF TGTGCCACTAATAGCGGGGGGGGCACCGGGGAGCTGTTTTTT
15 - TRBJ2-7 TRBD2 TRBV5-1 CASSLSGGSSYEQYF TGCGCCAGCAGCCTTAGCGGGGGTAGCTCCTACGAGCAGTACTTC
18 - TRBJ2-3 - TRBV21-1 CASSKGLAGGPRTDTQYF TGTGCCAGCAGCAAAGGCCTAGCGGGGGGGCCTCGGACAGATACGCAGTATTTT
15 many TRBJ2-1 TRBD2 TRBV7-3 CASSLGAGDKNEQFF TGTGCCAGCAGCTTAGGGGCGGGGGATAAGAATGAGCAGTTCTTC
16 - TRBJ1-2 - TRBV24-1 CATSDPGQQANYGYTF TGTGCCACCAGTGATCCCGGACAGCAAGCTAACTATGGCTACACCTTC
13 - TRBJ2-7 TRBD1 TRBV2 CASLGTGGGNVYF TGTGCCAGCTTAGGGACAGGGGGTGGAAATGTGTACTTC
16 - TRBJ1-4 - TRBV13 CASSYDKGATNEKLFF TGTGCCAGCAGCTATGACAAGGGGGCAACTAATGAAAAACTGTTTTTT
15 - TRBJ2-1 - TRBV7-3 CASSFQGGVYNEQFF TGTGCCAGCAGCTTTCAAGGGGGGGTATACAATGAGCAGTTCTTC
15 few TRBJ2-7 - TRBV28 CASSHFASHPYEQYF TGTGCCAGCAGTCACTTCGCCTCTCATCCCTACGAGCAGTACTTC
15 - TRBJ1-2 - TRBV3-1/TRBV3-2 CASSQDKSRGSRYTF TGTGCCAGCAGCCAAGATAAGAGCAGGGGCAGTCGCTACACCTTC
16 - TRBJ2-7 - TRBV3-1/TRBV3-2 CASSQEGLGDHNEQYF TGTGCCAGCAGCCAAGAAGGGTTGGGAGACCACAACGAGCAGTACTTC
15 - TRBJ2-2 TRBD1 TRBV11-3 CASSLNRGQAGELFF TGTGCCAGCAGCCTAAACAGGGGGCAGGCCGGGGAGCTGTTTTTT
11 - TRBJ2-7 - TRBV27 CASSSPYEQYF TGTGCCAGCAGTAGCCCATACGAGCAGTACTTC